This is a list of T cell receptor beta chains from one sample in a study of T-cell memory formation after mild COVID-19. TCRdb ran MiXCR on the 5' RACE reads and lists one entry per CDR3 protein. The sample lists about 350,000 distinct CDR3 sequences, 25% to 30% occurring once. What was sequenced was PBMCs or a T cell subset sorted from them (not recorded which). The receptor source for this set is an adult woman who had mild COVID-19 (a few samples of this study predate the infection). Cell type and time point are not known. The CDR3 runs from the conserved cysteine through the conserved F or W. The D gene is left open where the match is weak. Rows may omit the clone size; those that give it use once, few, many or a size class.

clone size	V gene	D gene	J gene	CDR3 DNA	CDR3 protein
few	TRBV5-6	NA	TRBJ2-5	TGTGCCAGCAGGCCAGCGGGCTGGGAGACCCAGTACTTC	CASRPAGWETQYF
once	TRBV11-3	TRBD1	TRBJ1-1	TGTGCCAGCAGCAATAGAGTGCCCGGGACAGAGGGAGCTGAAGCTTTCTTT	CASSNRVPGTEGAEAFF
NA	TRBV5-1	NA	TRBJ1-1	TGCGCCAGCAGCTTGAAATTAGACACTGAAGCTTTCTTT	CASSLKLDTEAFF
NA	TRBV7-2	NA	TRBJ2-5	TGTGCCAGCAGCTTAGAGGGACACCCGTCGGAGACCCAGTACTTC	CASSLEGHPSETQYF
few	TRBV24-1	NA	TRBJ2-5	TGTGCCACCAGTGATCCGCGTGGTGCGGGAGAGACCCAGTACTTC	CATSDPRGAGETQYF
few	TRBV12-3/TRBV12-4	TRBD1	TRBJ1-3	TGTGCCAGCAGTACAGGGGGCTTGGGTGGAAACACCATATATTTT	CASSTGGLGGNTIYF
many	TRBV11-2	NA	TRBJ2-3	TGTGCCAGCAGCTTAGTGGGTGGGGCAGATACGCAGTATTTT	CASSLVGGADTQYF
NA	TRBV12-3/TRBV12-4	NA	TRBJ1-2	TGTGCCAGCAGTTTACAGGAGCACTATGGCTACACCTTC	CASSLQEHYGYTF
few	TRBV5-1	NA	TRBJ2-3	TGCGCCAGCAGCTTCCACAGCACAGATACGCAGTATTTT	CASSFHSTDTQYF
once	TRBV12-3/TRBV12-4	NA	TRBJ2-2	TGTGCCAGCAGTCCCACAGGACCTTCGAACACCGGGGAGCTGTTTTTT	CASSPTGPSNTGELFF
few	TRBV6-5	TRBD1	TRBJ2-7	TGTGCCAGCAGTTACTCGCTGGGGACAGAATACGAGCAGTACTTC	CASSYSLGTEYEQYF
NA	TRBV6-1	NA	TRBJ2-4	TGTGCCAGCACCGATTTTGCCAAATTACTAGCCAAAAACATTCAGTACTTC	CASTDFAKLLAKNIQYF
many	TRBV27	NA	TRBJ2-7	TGTGCCAGCAGTATTGATCCCAACAGGGCGGTGAACTCGGAGTACTTC	CASSIDPNRAVNSEYF
NA	TRBV6-1	NA	TRBJ1-5	TGTGCCAGCAGTGAAAGGTGGGGATCGTCCGGTCAGCCCCAGCATTTT	CASSERWGSSGQPQHF
NA	TRBV5-1	NA	TRBJ2-5	TGCGCCAGCAGCGGCTCCAGACAAGAGACCCAGTACTTC	CASSGSRQETQYF
few	TRBV29-1	TRBD2	TRBJ2-5	TGCAGCGTTCACCTGAGGGCGGGAGCCCACCCACCCCAGTACTTC	CSVHLRAGAHPPQYF
few	TRBV18	NA	TRBJ1-1	TGTGCCAGCTCACCGGAAACCAGGGGCACTGAAGCTTTCTTT	CASSPETRGTEAFF
NA	TRBV24-1	TRBD1	TRBJ2-5	TGTGCCACCAGTGATCCCCGGGACAGGGGGCAAGAGACCCAGTACTTC	CATSDPRDRGQETQYF
NA	TRBV6-6	TRBD1	TRBJ2-1	TGTGCCAGCAGAAGGACAGGGGGAAACAATGAGCAGTTCTTC	CASRRTGGNNEQFF
NA	TRBV29-1	NA	TRBJ2-7	TGCAGCGTTGATCCAAGTTGGGCCGGACGGCGCTACGAGCAGTACTTC	CSVDPSWAGRRYEQYF
NA	TRBV19	NA	TRBJ2-2	TGTGCCAGTACAGGGCACGGGGAGCTGTTTTTT	CASTGHGELFF
few	TRBV12-3/TRBV12-4	TRBD1	TRBJ1-2	TGTGCCAGCAGTCCGGACAGGGTAAATGGCTACACCTTC	CASSPDRVNGYTF
NA	TRBV6-2/TRBV6-3	TRBD1	TRBJ2-7	TGTGCCAGCAGTCCCATATCGAGGGACAGCTCCTACGAGCAGTACTTC	CASSPISRDSSYEQYF
NA	TRBV10-3	NA	TRBJ1-1	TGTGCCATCAGTGAGTTTGGGGGTGAAACGAACACTGAAGCTTTCTTT	CAISEFGGETNTEAFF